Below, 10 T cell receptor beta chains from the same sample are listed, as sequenced in a study of blood T cell repertoires in COVID-19. Sequencing was performed with immunoSEQ multiplex PCR; in TCRdb, only in-frame clones are kept and a portion is missing. The table includes some 180,000 clones, about 85% detected once. Sequencing was performed on PBMCs or T cells enriched from blood (not recorded which). The receptors originated from a man in his forties or fifties who had recovered from COVID-19.

The V call is TRBV4-1, the J call TRBJ2-7, with D hard to call. V lost 1 base and J 6 bases, leaving 10 bases between the germline ends. This CDR3 contains 13 residues. CDR1 and CDR2 (germline): MGHRA, YSYEKL. The CDR3 nucleotides read TGCGCCAGCAGCCAAGCCGCTATCGGCGAGCAGTACTTC. It codes for CASSQAAIGEQYF.

The genes are TRBV28 and TRBJ1-6; D is unresolved. There are 12 residues in the CDR3. V was cut by 5 bases and J by 10 bases, with 9 bases left in between. Germline CDR1 reads MDHEN; CDR2 reads SYDVKM. CDR3 in amino acids: CASSTIRSPLHF. CDR3 nucleotides: TGTGCCAGCAGTACTATTCGATCACCCCTCCACTTT.

The CDR3, as DNA: TGTGCCAGCAGCGTAGGTGGGGGGAGCTCCTACAATGAGCAGTTCTTC. It translates to CASSVGGGSSYNEQFF. The chain combines TRBV9 with TRBJ2-1; maybe TRBD2 (6 bases). The CDR3 has 16 residues. V was pared by 0 bases and J by 0 bases, with 10 bases between. Germline V gene lookup returns CDR1 SGDLS and CDR2 YYNGEE. Full variable domain (remainder filled in from reference TRBV9 and TRBJ2-1): DSGVTQTPKHLITATGQRVTLRCSPRSGDLSVYWYQQSLDQGLQFLIQYYNGEERAKGNILERFSAQQFPDLHSELNLSSLELGDSALYFCASSVGGGSSYNEQFFGPGTRLTVL.

This clone was detected only once. The J gene is TRBJ1-5, the V gene TRBV28; 10 nucleotides align to TRBD1. This CDR3 contains 16 residues. The ends lost 6 bases at V and 6 bases at J; junction bases unmatched: 11. Looked up from germline, CDR1 is MDHEN and CDR2 is SYDVKM. The CDR3 DNA reads as TGTGCCAGCAGCACAGCCCGGACAGGGGGTGGTCAGCCCCAGCATTTT. Encoded protein: CASSTARTGGGQPQHF.

V and J are TRBV4-2 and TRBJ1-1, with D possibly being TRBD1 (5 bases). This CDR3 has 13 amino acids. Germline V gene sequence: CDR1 LGHNA, CDR2 YNFKEQ. Trimming shortened V by 0 bases and J by 10 bases, and 12 bases separated the two germline ends. The CDR3 DNA reads TGTGCCAGCAGCCAAGAGGGGCTCCTAGGAGCTTTCTTT. Protein product: CASSQEGLLGAFF.

This chain connects TRBV6-1 to TRBJ1-6; tentatively, D is TRBD1 (6 bases). Germline CDR1 and CDR2: MNHNS and SASEGT. This CDR3 comprises 15 residues. Trimming pared 0 bases from V and 12 bases from J, leaving 15 bases between. CDR3 sequence reads: CASSEAGGAKVPLHF. Here the CDR3 DNA reads TGTGCCAGCAGTGAAGCAGGGGGGGCAAAAGTACCCCTCCACTTT.

The V and J genes are TRBV4-1 and TRBJ1-1; tentative D call: TRBD1 (6 bases). Trimming shortened V by 3 bases and J by 1 base, and 12 bases separated the two germline ends. This CDR3 contains 15 residues. Germline CDR1 reads MGHRA; CDR2 reads YSYEKL. CDR3 sequence (DNA): TGCGCCAGCAGCCATGCCGGACAGACGAACACTGAAGCTTTCTTT. Protein: CASSHAGQTNTEAFF.

The V gene is TRBV2, the J gene TRBJ2-3; maybe TRBD1 (6 bases). Trimming stripped 9 bases from V and 0 bases from J, with 16 bases between. Germline V lookup: CDR1 SNHLY, CDR2 FYNNEI. This CDR3 comprises 15 residues. CDR3 DNA sequence: TGTGCCAGTACAGGGAGTCCGCGTAGCACAGATACGCAGTATTTT. Amino acids: CASTGSPRSTDTQYF.

CDR3 DNA: TGTGCCAGCAGTTTGACTAGCGGCCCTTACGAGCAGTACTTC. It translates to CASSLTSGPYEQYF. J is TRBJ2-7 and V is TRBV27; 9 bases align to TRBD2. The J segment lost 4 bases and the V segment lost 3 bases, leaving 4 bases of the junction unmatched. Germline V CDR1 and CDR2: MNHEY, SMNVEV (reference sequence). The CDR3 has 14 residues.

The V gene is TRBV3-1 (or the pseudogene TRBV3-2), the J gene TRBJ2-5; possible D gene TRBD2, 5 bases. The CDR3 runs 14 residues. The V end lost 1 base, the J end lost 5 bases, and 11 bases lay between the germline ends. CDR1 and CDR2 from the germline V gene are LGHDT and YNNKEL (reference sequence). As DNA, the CDR3 is TGTGCCAGCAGCCAAGCCCTCCAGCGGGAGACCCAGTACTTC. Protein sequence: CASSQALQRETQYF.